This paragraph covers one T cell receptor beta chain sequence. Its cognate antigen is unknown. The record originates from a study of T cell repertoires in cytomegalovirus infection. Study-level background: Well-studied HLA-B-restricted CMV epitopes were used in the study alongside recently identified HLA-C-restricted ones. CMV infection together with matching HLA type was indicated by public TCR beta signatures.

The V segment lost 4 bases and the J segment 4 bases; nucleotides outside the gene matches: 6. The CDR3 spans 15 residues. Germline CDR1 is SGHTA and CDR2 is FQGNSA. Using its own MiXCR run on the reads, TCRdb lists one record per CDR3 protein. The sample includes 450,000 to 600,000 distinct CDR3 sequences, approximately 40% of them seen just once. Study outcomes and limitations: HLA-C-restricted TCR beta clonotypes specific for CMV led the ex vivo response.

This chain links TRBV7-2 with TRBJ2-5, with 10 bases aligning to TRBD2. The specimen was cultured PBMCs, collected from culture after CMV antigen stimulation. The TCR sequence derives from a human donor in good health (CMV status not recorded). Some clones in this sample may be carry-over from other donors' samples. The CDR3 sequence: CASSSLAGVRETQYF. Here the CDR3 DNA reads TGTGCCAGCAGCTCCCTAGCGGGGGTTCGAGAGACCCAGTACTTC.